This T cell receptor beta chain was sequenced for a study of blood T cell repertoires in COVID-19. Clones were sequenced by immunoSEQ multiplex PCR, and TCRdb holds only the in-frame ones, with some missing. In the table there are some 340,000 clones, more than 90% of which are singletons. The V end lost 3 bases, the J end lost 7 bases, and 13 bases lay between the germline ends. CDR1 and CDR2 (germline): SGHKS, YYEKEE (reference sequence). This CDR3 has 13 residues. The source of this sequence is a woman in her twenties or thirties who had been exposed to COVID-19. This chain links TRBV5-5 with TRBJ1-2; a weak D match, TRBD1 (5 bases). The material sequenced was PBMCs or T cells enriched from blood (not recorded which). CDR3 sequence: CASSSQGPFGYTF. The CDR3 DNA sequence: TGTGCCAGCAGCTCTCAGGGCCCGTTTGGCTACACCTTC.